This TCR beta chain was sequenced for a study of shared clonotypes between healthy human individuals. Broader study findings: Clonotype sharing among donors was expected to depend on sequencing depth. Rarefaction revealed incomplete sorted-subset sequencing despite large depth. Tissues were not sampled, only blood, and their repertoires likely differ.

Worth noting for this clone: The antigen is undetermined.

Generated by immunoSEQ multiplex PCR, the TCRdb table keeps only in-frame clones and is missing some. This sample has 1,400,000 or so clones, with 98% to 99% found just once. With 5 bases clipped from V and 4 bases from J, the junction kept 4 bases outside the gene matches. The CDR3 totals 14 residues. In germline, CDR1 is MDHEN, CDR2 SYDVKM. Sequencing was performed on naive CD4+ T cells sorted from blood. Indicated subset: CD45RA+ positively selected. The sequence was obtained from a man aged 25-40 years in good health. The rearrangement links TRBV28 to TRBJ2-5; the match to TRBD1 covers 10 bases. This chain's CDR3 is CASSKGQGRETQYF. The CDR3 DNA reads as TGTGCCAGCAGTAAGGGACAGGGGAGAGAGACCCAGTACTTC. Based on the CDR3 plus reference TRBV28 and TRBJ2-5, the full variable domain is DVKVTQSSRYLVKRTGEKVFLECVQDMDHENMFWYRQDPGLGLRLIYFSYDVKMKEKGDIPEGYSVSREKKERFSLILESASTNQTSMYLCASSKGQGRETQYFGPGTRLLVL.